This T cell receptor (beta chain) was recorded in a study of blood T cell repertoires in COVID-19. Repertoires were generated with immunoSEQ multiplex PCR, while TCRdb's copy carries only in-frame clones and drops some. The table records some 260,000 clones, 88% of them present only once. The CDR3 spans 13 residues. The germline CDR1 and CDR2 sequences are KGHDR and SFDVKD. Trimming took 1 base from V and 12 from J, leaving 12 bases between them. The gene calls are TRBV24-1 and TRBJ2-1; D is unresolved. The sample comprised peripheral blood. This TCR was sampled from a woman between 25 and 40 years old with acute or convalescent COVID-19. CDR3 sequence reads: CATSDLGPRGQFF. CDR3 bases: TGTGCCACCAGTGATTTAGGCCCCAGAGGGCAGTTCTTC.